Below, 32 T cell receptor beta chains from the same sample are listed, as sequenced in a study of shared clonotypes between healthy human individuals. The naive CD8 fraction comprised CD45RO-negative cells positively selected for CCR7 and excluded terminally differentiated effector memory CD45RA+ cells. Assay: immunoSEQ multiplex PCR; the TCRdb copy retains only in-frame clones and omits some. Of about 2.1 million clones in the sample, just over 90% were seen once. Material for sequencing was naive CD8+ T cells from PBMCs. Receptor source: a man between 18 and 29 years old in good health. Some clones in this sample may be carry-over from other donors' samples.

V gene TRBV30 combines with J gene TRBJ2-1; TRBD2 aligns across 11 bases. CDR1 is GTSNPN, CDR2 SVGIG, per germline (reference sequence). V was clipped by 3 bases and J by 4 bases; unmatched bases: 8. The CDR3 is made up of 16 amino acids. The CDR3 DNA reads as TGTGCCTGGAGGGTGGCGACTAGCGGGGTTTACAATGAGCAGTTCTTC. The encoded protein is CAWRVATSGVYNEQFF.

This chain connects TRBV27 to TRBJ1-2; D perhaps matches TRBD1 (6 bases). V lost 6 bases and J lost 4, with 12 bases in between. This CDR3 region has 13 residues. Germline loops: CDR1 MNHEY, CDR2 SMNVEV (reference sequence). The CDR3: CASSAGEFYGYTF. In nucleotides, the CDR3 is TGTGCCAGCAGCGCAGGGGAGTTCTATGGCTACACCTTC.

The rearrangement uses TRBV19 and TRBJ1-5; D gene unclear. The CDR3 is 17 amino acids. The germline CDR1 and CDR2 sequences are LNHDA and SQIVND (reference sequence). Trimming left V 6 bases short and J 3 bases short, with 21 bases between. CDR3 DNA sequence: TGTGCCAGTAGCATACGGTCCCGATCCTTCCTCAATCAGCCCCAGCATTTT. Its translation is CASSIRSRSFLNQPQHF.

As DNA, the CDR3 is TGCGCCAGCAGCTTAGACAACAGGGGGCTTAGAGATACGCAGTATTTT. This codes for CASSLDNRGLRDTQYF. This chain joins TRBV5-1 and TRBJ2-3, with 9 bases aligning to TRBD1. CDR1 and CDR2 (germline): SGHRS, YFSETQ. This CDR3 comprises 16 residues. The V segment lost 2 bases and the J segment 5 bases; nucleotides outside the gene matches: 9.

This clone turned up a few times. The chain couples TRBV27 to TRBJ1-1, with D unclear. CDR1 is MNHEY and CDR2 is SMNVEV in the germline V gene (reference sequence). There are 14 residues in the CDR3. Trimming stripped 6 bases from V and 5 bases from J, with 16 bases between. This chain's CDR3 is CASRAMRRNTEAFF. In nucleotides, the CDR3 is TGTGCCAGCAGGGCAATGAGACGGAATACTGAAGCTTTCTTT.

The chain carries TRBV4-1 and TRBJ1-1; tentative D call: TRBD1 (6 bases). CDR1 is MGHRA, CDR2 YSYEKL, per germline. V lost 0 bases and J 0 bases, leaving 14 bases between the germline ends. The CDR3 length is 17 residues. The CDR3, as DNA: TGCGCCAGCAGCCAAGAGTCAGGGGTCATCATGAACACTGAAGCTTTCTTT. It specifies CASSQESGVIMNTEAFF.

This clone was detected once. The chain has TRBV27 and TRBJ1-1; D remains ambiguous. The V end was cut by 3 bases, the J end by 2 bases, with 13 bases between. This CDR3 region has 15 residues. CDR1 and CDR2 (germline): MNHEY, SMNVEV (reference sequence). DNA of the CDR3: TGTGCCAGCAGTTTGCGCCATCAGGTTAACACTGAAGCTTTCTTT. This translates into CASSLRHQVNTEAFF.

The rearrangement uses TRBV6-1 and TRBJ2-5; D not certain. This CDR3 has 16 amino acids. CDR1 MNHNS and CDR2 SASEGT come from the germline V gene. V was clipped by 2 bases and J by 5 bases, with 18 bases between them. This chain's CDR3 is CASSEPAVLITETQYF. The CDR3 region has the DNA TGTGCCAGCAGTGAACCCGCAGTATTGATAACGGAGACCCAGTACTTC.

About this clone: The sample holds other DNA sequences that translate to the same CDR3. The chain is built from TRBV27 and TRBJ1-1, with D unresolved. The V end was cut by 3 bases, the J end by 5 bases, with 10 bases between. The CDR3 totals 13 residues. Germline V gene data show CDR1 as MNHEY and CDR2 as SMNVEV (reference sequence). The CDR3 DNA is TGTGCCAGCAGTTTTGGGGTTCGTACTGAAGCTTTCTTT. It codes for CASSFGVRTEAFF.

The CDR3 reads CASSKDRGGNEQFF. The DNA for the CDR3 is TGTGCCAGCAGTAAGGACAGGGGAGGGAATGAGCAGTTCTTC. The genes are TRBV9 and TRBJ2-1, with TRBD1 identical over 9 bases. This CDR3 has 14 amino acids. Germline CDR1 and CDR2: SGDLS and YYNGEE. The trim removed 5 bases at V and 7 bases at J, leaving 7 bases unmatched.

The chain is built from TRBV7-8 and TRBJ1-1; D not resolved. Trimming removed 3 bases at V and 6 bases at J, with 17 bases between. Germline values: CDR1 SGHVS, CDR2 FQNEAQ. The CDR3 runs to 15 residues. The CDR3 DNA is TGTGCCAGCAGCTTTAGGAGGCTTGGGTGGTCTGAAGCTTTCTTT. As protein: CASSFRRLGWSEAFF. The complete variable domain, with remaining parts taken from reference TRBV7-8 and TRBJ1-1, reads GAGVSQSPRYKVAKRGQDVALRCDPISGHVSLFWYQQALGQGPEFLTYFQNEAQLDKSGLPSDRFFAERPEGSVSTLKIQRTQQEDSAVYLCASSFRRLGWSEAFFGQGTRLTVV.

DNA of the CDR3: TGTGCCAGCAGTTTATGGGACAGCAAAATATGGAACACTGAAGCTTTCTTT. Encoded protein: CASSLWDSKIWNTEAFF. The chain employs TRBV28 and TRBJ1-1, with D possibly TRBD1 on 6 matching bases. CDR1 is MDHEN, CDR2 SYDVKM, per germline. The CDR3 covers 17 residues. V gave up 0 bases and J gave up 1 base, with 15 bases separating them. Together with reference TRBV28 and TRBJ1-1, the CDR3 gives the full variable domain: DVKVTQSSRYLVKRTGEKVFLECVQDMDHENMFWYRQDPGLGLRLIYFSYDVKMKEKGDIPEGYSVSREKKERFSLILESASTNQTSMYLCASSLWDSKIWNTEAFFGQGTRLTVV.

This clone has just one count. The CDR3 DNA follows: TGCGCCAGCAGCCCCACCGCGCGCCTTCAAGAGACCCAGTACTTC. As protein: CASSPTARLQETQYF. The V gene is TRBV4-1, the J gene TRBJ2-5, with D unresolved. CDR1 is MGHRA, CDR2 YSYEKL, per germline. Trimming cost V 4 bases and J 2 bases, with 14 bases left between them. The CDR3 is made up of 15 amino acids.

This rearrangement joins TRBV14 to TRBJ2-1; 11 bases line up with TRBD2. Germline CDR1 is SGHDN and CDR2 is FVKESK. J was trimmed by 10 bases and V by 1 base; bases with no gene match: 9. The CDR3 contains 16 residues. DNA of the CDR3: TGTGCCAGCAGCCAAGCCAGTAGCGGGAGGGCTCAAGAGCAGTTCTTC. This encodes CASSQASSGRAQEQFF.

V gene TRBV7-9 combines with J gene TRBJ1-2; D gene ambiguous. Germline CDR1 is SEHNR and CDR2 is FQNEAQ (reference sequence). The CDR3 is made up of 15 amino acids. V was cut by 5 bases and J by 4 bases, with 17 bases left in between. In DNA, the CDR3 is TGTGCCAGCAGCGACGGCCAACCATTACCCTATGGCTACACCTTC. It yields the protein CASSDGQPLPYGYTF.

V is TRBV11-2 and J is TRBJ1-1; possible D gene TRBD1, 6 bases. V gave up 5 bases and J gave up 1 base, with 8 bases separating them. Germline V CDR1 and CDR2: SGHAT, FQNNGV. The CDR3 runs 13 residues. This CDR3 is CASSGGPNTEAFF. In DNA, the CDR3 is TGTGCCAGCAGCGGGGGGCCGAACACTGAAGCTTTCTTT. Full variable domain (outside the CDR3, taken from reference TRBV11-2 and TRBJ1-1): EAGVAQSPRYKIIEKRQSVAFWCNPISGHATLYWYQQILGQGPKLLIQFQNNGVVDDSQLPKDRFSAERLKGVDSTLKIQPAKLEDSAVYLCASSGGPNTEAFFGQGTRLTVV.

This chain links TRBV28 with TRBJ2-7; the match to TRBD2 covers 8 bases. Germline V gives CDR1 MDHEN, CDR2 SYDVKM. V shed 2 bases, J shed 2 bases, and the junction held 5 bases outside the gene matches. This CDR3 has 15 residues. The CDR3 nucleotides read TGTGCCAGCAGTTTAGGCGGGAGGAAGCCCTACGAGCAGTACTTC. Residues: CASSLGGRKPYEQYF.

The rearrangement uses TRBV28 and TRBJ1-4; D is unclear. CDR1 is MDHEN, CDR2 SYDVKM, per germline. V was pared by 7 bases and J by 5 bases, with 14 bases between. The CDR3 consists of 14 residues. The CDR3 region has the DNA TGTGCCAGCACCGCGATCGGGAACAATGAAAAACTGTTTTTT. Protein product: CASTAIGNNEKLFF.

The rearrangement uses TRBV28 and TRBJ1-5; D gene ambiguous. This CDR3 is 14 amino acids long. The V gene's germline CDR1 is MDHEN and CDR2 SYDVKM. Trimming took off 3 bases at V and 9 bases at J, with 15 bases between the two ends. The CDR3 protein is CASSFGHPLGPQHF. CDR3 DNA sequence: TGTGCCAGCAGTTTCGGGCACCCTTTGGGGCCCCAGCATTTT.

The chain combines TRBV28 with TRBJ1-2; D is undetermined. Trimming left V 5 bases short and J 8 bases short, with 18 bases between. CDR3 length: 14 amino acids. Germline assignment: CDR1 MDHEN and CDR2 SYDVKM. CDR3 bases: TGTGCCAGCAGTCCCTTAAGGGTCAATCGGGGCTACACCTTC. Its protein product is CASSPLRVNRGYTF.

V gene TRBV5-6 combines with J gene TRBJ2-1, with 9 nucleotides matching TRBD2. Germline CDR1 and CDR2: SGHDT and YYEEEE. V lost 0 bases and J lost 2; bases outside the gene matches: 12. The CDR3 contains 19 residues. This CDR3 reads CASSLDGSGSTYTYNEQFF. The CDR3, as DNA: TGTGCCAGCAGCTTGGACGGTAGCGGGAGCACCTATACCTACAATGAGCAGTTCTTC.

This sequence joins TRBV7-8 and TRBJ2-7, with 9 positions matching TRBD1. Germline assignment: CDR1 SGHVS and CDR2 FQNEAQ. The CDR3 sequence is 17 residues long. V dropped 3 bases and J dropped 4; count of bases not matched to a gene: 13. The DNA for the CDR3 is TGTGCCAGCAGCTTGTATTACCGGGACAGGGTATTTTACGAGCAGTACTTC. Protein: CASSLYYRDRVFYEQYF. The variable domain in full, completed from reference TRBV7-8 and TRBJ2-7, reads GAGVSQSPRYKVAKRGQDVALRCDPISGHVSLFWYQQALGQGPEFLTYFQNEAQLDKSGLPSDRFFAERPEGSVSTLKIQRTQQEDSAVYLCASSLYYRDRVFYEQYFGPGTRLTVT.

The chain is built from TRBV7-9 and TRBJ2-3, with unresolved D. The length of the CDR3 is 12 residues. Trimming took 6 bases from V and 0 from J, leaving 4 bases between them. Germline V gene sequence: CDR1 SEHNR, CDR2 FQNEAQ (reference sequence). The CDR3 region is CASRASTDTQYF. CDR3 DNA: TGTGCCAGCAGGGCCAGCACAGATACGCAGTATTTT.

This chain joins TRBV28 and TRBJ2-5; D is possibly TRBD1 (6 bases). The CDR3 is made up of 14 amino acids. Germline CDR1 is MDHEN and CDR2 is SYDVKM. V shed 2 bases and J shed 0 bases, with 7 bases lying between them. The CDR3 DNA is TGTGCCAGCAGTTTACAGGGGAACCAAGAGACCCAGTACTTC. This translates into CASSLQGNQETQYF.

The V and J genes are TRBV7-9 and TRBJ2-1; no definite D call. Per germline, CDR1 SEHNR and CDR2 FQNEAQ (reference sequence). CDR3 length: 12 residues. Trimming took off 4 bases at V and 8 bases at J, with 9 bases between the two ends. Here the CDR3 DNA reads TGTGCCAGCAGCTGGGTTGGGGATGAGCAGTTCTTC. The encoded protein is CASSWVGDEQFF.

The rearrangement joins TRBV7-3 to TRBJ2-1; D possibly corresponds to TRBD2 (6 bases). There are 13 residues in the CDR3. Germline V gives CDR1 SGHTA, CDR2 FQGTGA. V lost 1 base, J lost 9 bases, and 10 bases lay in between. The CDR3 nucleotides read TGTGCCAGCAGCTTAAGGGGGGAAAGTGAGCAGTTCTTC. Its protein product is CASSLRGESEQFF.

This chain uses TRBV27 with TRBJ2-7; D might be TRBD1 or TRBD2, each matching 5 bases. The CDR3 is 15 residues long. The V gene's germline CDR1 is MNHEY and CDR2 SMNVEV (reference sequence). V was cut by 2 bases and J by 5 bases, with 16 bases left in between. CDR3 DNA: TGTGCCAGCAGTTTAATCCGGGGCGGCATCCACGAGCAGTACTTC. Translated: CASSLIRGGIHEQYF.

J is TRBJ2-3 and V is TRBV9, with 7 bases lining up with TRBD2. The V gene end was trimmed by 3 bases and the J gene end by 3 bases; junction bases not matched to a gene: 7. The CDR3 spans 15 residues. CDR1 SGDLS and CDR2 YYNGEE come from the germline V gene. This CDR3 is CASSAWTSGTDTQYF. For the CDR3, the DNA is TGTGCCAGCAGCGCCTGGACTAGTGGAACAGATACGCAGTATTTT.

The chain is built from TRBV13 and TRBJ1-2; no firm D call. V was clipped by 5 bases and J by 3 bases, with 7 bases between them. The length of the CDR3 is 12 residues. Germline lookup yields CDR1 PRHDT and CDR2 FYEKMQ (reference sequence). The CDR3 coding sequence is TGTGCCAGCAGCGTTCAAGACTATGGCTACACCTTC. It translates to CASSVQDYGYTF.

CDR3 bases: TGTGCCAGCGGATTTTTGGACAGGGGGCGCTCGGACACTGAAGCTTTCTTT. The encoded protein is CASGFLDRGRSDTEAFF. This chain uses TRBV28 with TRBJ1-1; 11 bases match TRBD1. V lost 8 bases to trimming and J lost 3 bases; unmatched junction nucleotides: 14. Germline V CDR1 and CDR2: MDHEN, SYDVKM. The CDR3 has 17 residues.

This chain uses TRBV11-1 with TRBJ2-7; D may match TRBD1 or TRBD2 (5 bases each). This CDR3 spans 15 amino acids. Trimming removed 4 bases at V and 0 bases at J, with 13 bases between. The germline V gene has CDR1 SGHAT and CDR2 FQDESV (reference sequence). CDR3 sequence reads: CASSSLWGPSYEQYF. The CDR3 DNA is TGTGCCAGCAGCTCCCTGTGGGGACCCTCCTACGAGCAGTACTTC. Based on the CDR3 plus reference TRBV11-1 and TRBJ2-7, the full variable domain is EAEVAQSPRYKITEKSQAVAFWCDPISGHATLYWYRQILGQGPELLVQFQDESVVDDSQLPKDRFSAERLKGVDSTLKIQPAELGDSAMYLCASSSLWGPSYEQYFGPGTRLTVT.

This clone has just one count. This chain links TRBV27 with TRBJ1-1; the match to TRBD1 covers 9 bases. The germline V gene has CDR1 MNHEY and CDR2 SMNVEV (reference sequence). V trimming: 2 bases; J trimming: 10 bases; junction bases outside the gene matches: 8. The CDR3 extends over 14 amino acids. The CDR3 DNA is TGTGCCAGCAGTTTACAACAGGGGGCGCGAGGAGCTTTCTTT. Protein sequence: CASSLQQGARGAFF.